This T cell receptor (beta chain) was profiled in a study of T cells in Graves' hyperthyroidism and ophthalmopathy. Findings and caveats of the study: Among clonotypes expanded in thyroid above 0.001, most were also found in blood.

In patients aged 18 to 65, hyperthyroidism was newly diagnosed, with duration under 2 months. About this clonotype: Its antigen remains unknown.

The length of the CDR3 is 14 residues. Germline V lookup: CDR1 WSHSY, CDR2 SAAADI. Trimming stripped 8 bases from V and 0 bases from J, with 8 bases between. TCR beta CDR3 regions were amplified from RNA. First-round RT-PCR of the TCR CDR3 relied on the HTBI primer set. Using its own MiXCR run on the multiplex PCR reads, TCRdb lists one record per CDR3 protein. The repertoire holds around 540,000 distinct CDR3 sequences, around 46% seen once, with 8% to 8.5% in the top ten. This TCR was recovered from a woman under 30 with Graves' hyperthyroidism. Sequenced input: peripheral blood or thyroid tissue (not recorded which). J is TRBJ1-6 and V is TRBV10-2, with D unclear. CDR3 sequence: CASGLSSYNSPLHF. CDR3 DNA: TGCGCCAGCGGGCTAAGCTCCTATAATTCACCCCTCCACTTT.